Listed below are T cell receptor beta chains from one sample, sequenced in a study of T cells in Graves' hyperthyroidism and ophthalmopathy. TCRdb redid the calling of the multiplex PCR reads with MiXCR, one entry per CDR3 protein. The table shows roughly 290,000 distinct CDR3 sequences, with approximately 17% occurring only once. The sequencing input was blood. These receptors were taken from a woman aged 55-69 years with Graves' ophthalmopathy. Each CDR3 is given with its conserved first and last residue. The order of the fields is J gene, V gene, clone size, D gene, CDR3 DNA, CDR3 protein. A D gene is named only where the DNA matches it firmly. Not all rows give a size; the values are once, few, many and, for expanded clones, a class.

TRBJ1-2 TRBV29-1 . . TGCAGCGGTGTAGGGGACTATGGCTACACCTTC CSGVGDYGYTF
TRBJ2-5 TRBV7-3 . . TGTGCCAGCAGCTCGGATGGGGGAAAGACCCAGTACTTC CASSSDGGKTQYF
TRBJ1-1 TRBV6-5 many . TGTGCCAGCAGTTACTCCCGCACGGGGCCCGACACTGAAGCTTTCTTT CASSYSRTGPDTEAFF
TRBJ1-4 TRBV11-2 . . TGTGCCAGCAGCTTGGCAAGACAGAGTGAAAAACTGTTTTTT CASSLARQSEKLFF
TRBJ2-5 TRBV7-2 many . TGTGCCAGCGGCCAGCAACCCGAGACCCAGTACTTC CASGQQPETQYF
TRBJ2-2 TRBV29-1 few TRBD1 TGCAGCGTTGAGACAGGGGGTCCTACCGGGGAGCTGTTTTTT CSVETGGPTGELFF
TRBJ2-3 TRBV18 many TRBD1 TGTGCCAGCTCACCACCGGCGACAGGGGGCACAGATACGCAGTATTTT CASSPPATGGTDTQYF
TRBJ2-5 TRBV9 . . TGTGCCAGCAGCGTAGACGAAGCCCATGTGACCCAGTACTTC CASSVDEAHVTQYF
TRBJ1-5 TRBV28 many . TGTGCCAGCATCATGGGGGGCGACAATCAGCCCCAGCATTTT CASIMGGDNQPQHF
TRBJ2-7 TRBV12-3/TRBV12-4 many . TGTGCCAGCAGTCGGACTGAGACCTACGAGCAGTACTTC CASSRTETYEQYF
TRBJ2-7 TRBV5-1 many . TGCGCCAGCAGCTTGAGGCAGGGAGTGAACGAGCAGTACTTC CASSLRQGVNEQYF
TRBJ2-1 TRBV20-1 many . TGCAGTGCCAGAGCCGGGTTGGGGTCGGGAGTAGGGGACAATGAGCAGTTCTTC CSARAGLGSGVGDNEQFF
TRBJ2-1 TRBV2 many . TGTGCCAGCAGTGATTCAGGGCAGTACAATGAGCAGTTCTTC CASSDSGQYNEQFF
TRBJ1-1 TRBV6-1 many . TGTGCCAGCAGTGAACGGGGGTCGAGGACTGAAGCTTTCTTT CASSERGSRTEAFF
TRBJ2-2 TRBV7-2 few TRBD2 TGTGCCAGCAGCTTGGGACTAGCGCTTACCGGGGAGCTGTTTTTT CASSLGLALTGELFF
TRBJ2-7 TRBV7-2 many TRBD1 TGTGCCAGCAGCTTAACCGGGACAGGGAACTACGAGCAGTACTTC CASSLTGTGNYEQYF
TRBJ1-2 TRBV7-3 many . TGTGCCAGCAGCTTCGGGGACACAAGCTACACCTTC CASSFGDTSYTF
TRBJ2-7 TRBV3-1 many . TGTGCCAGCAGCCAAGCCCAGGGCGGGCAGTACTTC CASSQAQGGQYF
TRBJ1-2 TRBV4-2 few . TGTGCCAGCAGCCACCCCCTGAGGGGGAGCCGGATCTATGGCTACACCTTC CASSHPLRGSRIYGYTF
TRBJ2-7 TRBV18 few TRBD2 TGTGCCAGCTCACCGGCCTCAGCGGGAGATAGCGAGCAGTACTTC CASSPASAGDSEQYF
TRBJ1-5 TRBV28 few TRBD1 TGTGCCACCACCGTCGACAGGGTTGGTCAGCCCCAGCATTTT CATTVDRVGQPQHF
TRBJ2-1 TRBV18 many TRBD2 TGTGCCAGCTCACCAGTCGCTAGCGGGGCCGGCGAGCAGTTCTTC CASSPVASGAGEQFF
TRBJ2-5 TRBV20-1 many . TGCAGTGCTCCACAAAGCCTACAAGAGACCCAGTACTTC CSAPQSLQETQYF